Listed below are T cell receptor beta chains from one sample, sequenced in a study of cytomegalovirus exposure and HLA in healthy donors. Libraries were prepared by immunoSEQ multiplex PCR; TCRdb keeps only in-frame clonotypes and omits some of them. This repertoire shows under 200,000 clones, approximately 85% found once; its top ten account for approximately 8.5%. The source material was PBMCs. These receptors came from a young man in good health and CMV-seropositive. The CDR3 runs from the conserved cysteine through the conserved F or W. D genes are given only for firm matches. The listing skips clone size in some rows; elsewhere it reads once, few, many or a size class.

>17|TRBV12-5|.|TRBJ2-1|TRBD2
CASGQTSGQYSYNEQFF
TGTGCTAGTGGTCAGACTAGCGGGCAATACTCCTACAATGAGCAGTTCTTC
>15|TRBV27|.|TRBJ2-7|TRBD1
CASSLSGQGPYEQYF
TGTGCCAGCAGTTTATCGGGACAGGGGCCCTACGAGCAGTACTTC
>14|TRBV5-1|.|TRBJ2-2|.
CASSPDRSTGELFF
TGCGCCAGCAGCCCCGACAGATCCACCGGGGAGCTGTTTTTT
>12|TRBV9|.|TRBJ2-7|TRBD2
CASSSGDYEQYF
TGTGCCAGCAGCAGCGGGGACTACGAGCAGTACTTC
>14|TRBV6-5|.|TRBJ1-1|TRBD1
CASSYVGTGFSTFF
TGTGCCAGCAGTTACGTTGGGACAGGGTTTTCAACTTTCTTT
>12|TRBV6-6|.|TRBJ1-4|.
CASSPTSGKLFF
TGTGCCAGCAGTCCTACTAGCGGAAAACTGTTTTTT
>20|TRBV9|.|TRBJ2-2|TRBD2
CASSVARLAGGPGNTGELFF
TGTGCCAGCAGCGTAGCTCGTCTAGCGGGGGGGCCCGGGAACACCGGGGAGCTGTTTTTT
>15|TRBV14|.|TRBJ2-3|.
CASSLQGAVTDTQYF
TGTGCCAGCAGCCTACAGGGTGCGGTAACAGATACGCAGTATTTT
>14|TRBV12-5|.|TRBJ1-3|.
CASGLAEMGNTIYF
TGTGCTAGTGGTTTGGCGGAGATGGGAAACACCATATATTTT
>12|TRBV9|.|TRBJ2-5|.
CASSGYDSTNYF
TGTGCCAGCAGCGGCTATGACAGCACAAACTACTTC
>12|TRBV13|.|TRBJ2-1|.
CASSLAENEQFF
TGTGCCAGCAGCTTGGCGGAAAATGAGCAGTTCTTC
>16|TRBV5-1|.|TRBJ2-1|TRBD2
CASSPKAGTSGNEQFF
TGCGCCAGCAGCCCTAAGGCCGGGACTAGCGGCAATGAGCAGTTCTTC
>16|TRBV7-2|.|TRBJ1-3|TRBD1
CASSLVIGGTGNTIYF
TGTGCCAGCAGCTTAGTTATAGGGGGCACTGGAAACACCATATATTTT
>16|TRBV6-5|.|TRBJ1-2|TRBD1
CASSYSGTGASYGYTF
TGTGCCAGCAGTTACTCGGGGACAGGGGCCTCCTATGGCTACACCTTC
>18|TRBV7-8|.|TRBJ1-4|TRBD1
CASSLVSGQGVYDEKLFF
TGTGCCAGCAGCTTAGTTTCCGGACAGGGGGTTTACGATGAAAAACTGTTTTTT
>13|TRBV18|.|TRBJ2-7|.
CASRIQASYEQYF
TGTGCCAGCAGAATCCAAGCGTCCTACGAGCAGTACTTC
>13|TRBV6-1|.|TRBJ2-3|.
CASSASVADTQYF
TGTGCCAGCAGTGCCTCTGTTGCAGATACGCAGTATTTT
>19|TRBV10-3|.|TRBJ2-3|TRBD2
CAISDPGGLAGGSSDTQYF
TGTGCCATCAGTGACCCCGGGGGCCTAGCGGGGGGCTCGAGCGATACGCAGTATTTT
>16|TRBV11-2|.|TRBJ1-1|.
CASSLWGRGANTEAFF
TGTGCCAGCAGCTTATGGGGCCGGGGGGCTAACACTGAAGCTTTCTTT
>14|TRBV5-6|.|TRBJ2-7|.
CASSFLDGLGEQYF
TGTGCCAGCAGCTTCCTAGACGGGTTAGGAGAGCAGTACTTC
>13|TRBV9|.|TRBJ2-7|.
CASSRTVNYEQYF
TGTGCCAGCAGTCGGACAGTCAACTACGAGCAGTACTTC
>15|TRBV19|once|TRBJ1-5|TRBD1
CASSIVTGVGQPQHF
TGTGCCAGTAGTATCGTCACAGGGGTGGGTCAGCCCCAGCATTTT
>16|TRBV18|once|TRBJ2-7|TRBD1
CASSPRQGAGSYEQYF
TGTGCCAGCTCACCGAGACAGGGGGCCGGCTCCTACGAGCAGTACTTC
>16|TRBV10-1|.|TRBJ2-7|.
CASSVNNRVAASEQYF
TGCGCCAGCAGTGTTAATAACAGGGTCGCGGCGAGTGAGCAGTACTTC
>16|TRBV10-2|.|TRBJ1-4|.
CASSESAGLANEKLFF
TGCGCCAGCAGTGAGTCGGCAGGGTTAGCTAATGAAAAACTGTTTTTT
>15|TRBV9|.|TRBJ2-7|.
CASSGTGTSIYEQYF
TGTGCCAGCAGCGGAACAGGTACGAGTATTTACGAGCAGTACTTC
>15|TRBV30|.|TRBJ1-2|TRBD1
CAWRLDRGLSGGYTF
TGTGCCTGGAGATTAGACAGGGGGCTTTCGGGTGGCTACACCTTC
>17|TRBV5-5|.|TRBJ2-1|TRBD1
CASSRGQGGFSYNEQFF
TGTGCCAGCAGCCGCGGACAGGGGGGGTTCTCCTACAATGAGCAGTTCTTC
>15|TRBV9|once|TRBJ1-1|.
CASSVQGNGDTEAFF
TGTGCCAGCAGCGTACAGGGTAATGGGGACACTGAAGCTTTCTTT
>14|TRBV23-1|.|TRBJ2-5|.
CARPTVGGLETQYF
TGCGCCAGACCCACGGTGGGGGGTCTCGAGACCCAGTACTTC
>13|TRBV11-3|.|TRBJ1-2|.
CARAFGDRYGYTF
TGTGCCAGGGCTTTTGGAGATCGCTATGGCTACACCTTC
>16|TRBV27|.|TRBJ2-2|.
CASSLMGGPGGGELFF
TGTGCCAGCAGTTTAATGGGGGGCCCGGGGGGCGGGGAGCTGTTTTTT
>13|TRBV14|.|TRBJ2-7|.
CASSPRPLGEQYF
TGTGCCAGCAGCCCACGACCCCTAGGAGAGCAGTACTTC
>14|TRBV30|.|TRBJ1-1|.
CAWSVDTQNTEAFF
TGTGCCTGGAGTGTAGACACCCAGAACACTGAAGCTTTCTTT
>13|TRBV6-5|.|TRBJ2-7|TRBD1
CASGTGRTYEQYF
TGTGCCAGCGGGACAGGGAGAACCTACGAGCAGTACTTC
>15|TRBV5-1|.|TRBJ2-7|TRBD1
CASSSGTGPTYEQYF
TGCGCCAGCAGCTCGGGGACAGGGCCTACCTACGAGCAGTACTTC
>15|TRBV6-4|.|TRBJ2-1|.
CASSDGASSYNEQFF
TGTGCCAGCAGTGACGGGGCTAGCTCCTACAATGAGCAGTTCTTC
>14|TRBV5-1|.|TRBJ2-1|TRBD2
CASSLGEGNWNKFF
TGCGCCAGCAGCTTGGGGGAGGGTAACTGGAACAAGTTCTTC
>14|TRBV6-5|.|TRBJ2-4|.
CASRATAQTNIQYF
TGTGCCAGCAGAGCGACCGCCCAGACGAACATTCAGTACTTC
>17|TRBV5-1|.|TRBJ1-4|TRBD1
CASSSSSGQGRGEKLFF
TGCGCCAGCAGCTCGAGCTCGGGACAGGGGAGAGGTGAAAAACTGTTTTTT
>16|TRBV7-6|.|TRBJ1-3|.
CASSLMTSHSGNTIYF
TGTGCCAGCAGCTTAATGACATCTCACTCTGGAAACACCATATATTTT
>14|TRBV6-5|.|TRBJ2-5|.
CASSQTGKQETQYF
TGTGCCAGCAGCCAAACAGGAAAACAAGAGACCCAGTACTTC
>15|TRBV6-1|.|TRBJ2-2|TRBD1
CASSRDSPNTGELFF
TGTGCCAGCAGTAGGGACAGCCCGAACACCGGGGAGCTGTTTTTT
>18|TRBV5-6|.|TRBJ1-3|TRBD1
CASSHSGHRGASGNTIYF
TGTGCCAGCAGCCACAGTGGGCACAGGGGAGCCTCTGGAAACACCATATATTTT
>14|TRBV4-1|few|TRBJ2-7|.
CASSSGDALGEQYF
TGCGCCAGCAGCTCAGGGGACGCCTTGGGGGAGCAGTACTTC
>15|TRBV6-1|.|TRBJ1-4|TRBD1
CASSGRGPNNEKLFF
TGTGCCAGCAGTGGCAGGGGGCCAAATAATGAAAAACTGTTTTTT
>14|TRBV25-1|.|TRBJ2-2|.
CASRGTPNTGELFF
TGTGCCTCCAGGGGGACTCCGAACACCGGGGAGCTGTTTTTT
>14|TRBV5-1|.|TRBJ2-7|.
CASSLHASSYEQYF
TGCGCCAGCAGCTTGCACGCAAGCTCCTACGAGCAGTACTTC
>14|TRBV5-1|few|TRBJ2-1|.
CASYLQGGDNEQFF
TGCGCCAGCTACCTACAGGGGGGGGACAATGAGCAGTTCTTC